One TCR beta chain is described in this entry. A much larger clonotype is one base distant, so this may be a read error. This sample is drawn from a study of blood T cell repertoires in COVID-19. Germline V lookup: CDR1 MNHNY, CDR2 SVGAGI (reference sequence). The CDR3 spans 12 residues. V trimming: 5 bases; J trimming: 7 bases; junction bases outside the gene matches: 4. Profiling relied on immunoSEQ multiplex PCR, and the TCRdb table lists in-frame clones only, not all of them. The sample shows some 250,000 clones, 70% to 85% of them seen only once. Source material: peripheral blood. The chain is built from TRBV6-6 and TRBJ2-7; 8 bases are shared with TRBD1. The sequence derives from a woman of 80 years or more with acute or convalescent COVID-19. CDR3 loop: CASSQGAQEQYF. The CDR3 coding sequence is TGTGCCAGCAGTCAGGGGGCTCAGGAGCAGTACTTC.